This T cell receptor beta chain was retrieved from a study of blood T cell repertoires in COVID-19. Study-wide context: PBMCs, B-cell-depleted T cells, or T cells were the source of the cDNA or gDNA that made up the material.

V lost 4 bases and J lost 0, with 13 bases in between. The CDR3 is made up of 15 amino acids. From germline, CDR1 is SQVTM and CDR2 ANQGSEA. Cohort 3 donors counted as recovered after two negative PCRs, clearance, or resolved symptoms. Assay: immunoSEQ multiplex PCR; the TCRdb copy retains only in-frame clones and omits some. Of approximately 230,000 clones in the sample, around nine tenths are singletons; the top ten hold around 1.8%. Specimen: PBMCs or T cells enriched from blood (not recorded which). The sequence came from a woman between 18 and 29 years old who had recovered from COVID-19. This rearrangement joins TRBV29-1 to TRBJ1-5, with D possibly matching TRBD1 (6 bases). The CDR3 is CSVGTGQSSNQPQHF. CDR3 DNA sequence: TGCAGCGTTGGGACTGGACAGTCTAGCAATCAGCCCCAGCATTTT.